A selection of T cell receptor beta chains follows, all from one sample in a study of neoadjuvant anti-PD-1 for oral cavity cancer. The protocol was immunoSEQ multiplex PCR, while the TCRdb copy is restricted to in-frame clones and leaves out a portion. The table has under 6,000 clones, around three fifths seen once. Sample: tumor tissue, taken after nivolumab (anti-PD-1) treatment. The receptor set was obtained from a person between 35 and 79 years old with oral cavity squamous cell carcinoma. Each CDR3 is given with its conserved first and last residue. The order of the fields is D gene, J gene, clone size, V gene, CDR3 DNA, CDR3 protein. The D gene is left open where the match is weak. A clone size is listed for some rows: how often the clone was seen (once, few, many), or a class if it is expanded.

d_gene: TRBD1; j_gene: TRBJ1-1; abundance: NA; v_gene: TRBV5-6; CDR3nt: TGTGCCAGCAGGGGACAGGGGGTGAGACTTTGGAACACTGAAGCTTTCTTT; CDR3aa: CASRGQGVRLWNTEAFF
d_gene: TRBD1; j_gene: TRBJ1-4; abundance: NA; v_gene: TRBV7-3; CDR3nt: TGTGCCAGCAGCTTAAGTAGGGGGCGCGGCTGGGGTGAAAAACTGTTTTTT; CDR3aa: CASSLSRGRGWGEKLFF
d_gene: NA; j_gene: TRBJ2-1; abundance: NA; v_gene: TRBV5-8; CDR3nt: TGTGCCAGCAGCTTGGGTCTTGGGGCAGGGATTGACGAGCAGTTCTTC; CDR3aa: CASSLGLGAGIDEQFF
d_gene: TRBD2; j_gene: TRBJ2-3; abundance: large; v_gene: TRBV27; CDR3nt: TGTGCCAGCAGTTTATCCGGGAGGCGTAGCACAGATACGCAGTATTTT; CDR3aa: CASSLSGRRSTDTQYF
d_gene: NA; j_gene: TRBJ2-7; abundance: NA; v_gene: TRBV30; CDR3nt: TGTGCCTGGAGTGTTAAAGGCGGTAGATCCTACGAGCAGTACTTC; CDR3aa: CAWSVKGGRSYEQYF
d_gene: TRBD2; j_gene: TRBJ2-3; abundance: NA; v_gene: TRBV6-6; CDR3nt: TGTGCCAGCAAGTCCGCTAGCGGGAGTACAGATACGCAGTATTTT; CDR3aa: CASKSASGSTDTQYF
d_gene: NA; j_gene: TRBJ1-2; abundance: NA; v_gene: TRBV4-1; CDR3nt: TGCGCCAGCAGCCAAGAAGGCAGGAGAAAGGGGGGCTACACCTTC; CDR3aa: CASSQEGRRKGGYTF
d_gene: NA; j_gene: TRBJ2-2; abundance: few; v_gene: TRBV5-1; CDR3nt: TGCGCCAGCAGCTGGACAGTTACCGGGGAGCTGTTTTTT; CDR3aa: CASSWTVTGELFF
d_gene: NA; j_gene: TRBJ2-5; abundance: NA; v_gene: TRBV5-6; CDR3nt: TGTGCCAGCAGCCCGGGACCCGGGGTGGAGACCCAGTACTTC; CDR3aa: CASSPGPGVETQYF
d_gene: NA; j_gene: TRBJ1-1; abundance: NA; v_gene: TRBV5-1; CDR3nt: TGCGCCAGCAGCTTGGCCGTCGGGGGTCGGGACACTGAAGCTTTCTTT; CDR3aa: CASSLAVGGRDTEAFF
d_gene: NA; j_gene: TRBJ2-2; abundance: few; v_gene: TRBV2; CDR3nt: TGTGCCAGCAAACCGAACACCGGGGAGCTGTTTTTT; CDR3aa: CASKPNTGELFF
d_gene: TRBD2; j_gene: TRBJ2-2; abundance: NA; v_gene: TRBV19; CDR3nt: TGTGCCAGTAGTCCCCTAGCGGGGGGGACGCACACCGGGGAGCTGTTTTTT; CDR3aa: CASSPLAGGTHTGELFF
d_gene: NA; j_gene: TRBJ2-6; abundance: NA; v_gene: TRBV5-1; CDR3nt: TGCGCCAGCACTCCCGACCTCTCTGGGGCCAACGTCCTGACTTTC; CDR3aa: CASTPDLSGANVLTF
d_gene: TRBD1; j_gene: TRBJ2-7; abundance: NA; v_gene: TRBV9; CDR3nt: TGTGCCAGCAGCTCGACCCCCGGGACAGGGTCCTACGAGCAGTACTTC; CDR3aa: CASSSTPGTGSYEQYF
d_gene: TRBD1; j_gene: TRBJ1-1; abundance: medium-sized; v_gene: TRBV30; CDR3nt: TGTGCCTGGGGCTTCGGACAGGTTAACACTGAAGCTTTCTTT; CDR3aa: CAWGFGQVNTEAFF
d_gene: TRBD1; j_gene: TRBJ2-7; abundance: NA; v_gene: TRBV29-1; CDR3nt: TGCAGCGCATCCACAGGGGGCTCATCCTACGAGCAGTACTTC; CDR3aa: CSASTGGSSYEQYF
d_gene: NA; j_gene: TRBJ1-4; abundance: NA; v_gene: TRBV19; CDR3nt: TGTGCCAGTAGTATTCTGGCGGGGGGTAGTGAAAAACTGTTTTTT; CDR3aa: CASSILAGGSEKLFF
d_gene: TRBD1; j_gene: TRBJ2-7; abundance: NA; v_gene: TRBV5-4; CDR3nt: TGTGCCAGCAGCACGACAGGGTCGGGCGAGCAGTACTTC; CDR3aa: CASSTTGSGEQYF
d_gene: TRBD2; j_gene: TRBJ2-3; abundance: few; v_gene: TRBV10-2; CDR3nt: TGCGCCAGCAGACTAGCGGGGATGACAGATACGCAGTATTTT; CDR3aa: CASRLAGMTDTQYF
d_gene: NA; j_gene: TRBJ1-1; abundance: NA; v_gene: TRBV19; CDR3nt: TGTGCCAGTAGTATACGAGGGCTGGGCGCTGAAGCTTTCTTT; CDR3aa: CASSIRGLGAEAFF
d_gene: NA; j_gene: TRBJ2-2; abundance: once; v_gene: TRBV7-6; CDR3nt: TGTGCCAGCAGCAGGACAGTCACCGGGGAGCTGTTTTTT; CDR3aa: CASSRTVTGELFF
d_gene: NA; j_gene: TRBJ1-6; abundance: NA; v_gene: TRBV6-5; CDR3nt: TGTGCCAGCAGACCCCAAGGGGGTGATTCACCCCTCCACTTT; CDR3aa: CASRPQGGDSPLHF
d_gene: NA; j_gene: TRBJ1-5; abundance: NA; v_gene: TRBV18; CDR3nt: TGTGCCAGCTCACCAATCCCGGATCAGCCCCAGCATTTT; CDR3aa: CASSPIPDQPQHF
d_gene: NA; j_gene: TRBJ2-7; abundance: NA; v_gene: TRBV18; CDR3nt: TGTGCCAGCTCACCCCTTCCGGGACGGCAAACCTACGAGCAGTACTTC; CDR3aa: CASSPLPGRQTYEQYF
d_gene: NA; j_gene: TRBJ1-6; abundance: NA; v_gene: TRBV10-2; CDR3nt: TGCGCCAGCAGTGAGCTCCCGGGGACCTATAATTCACCCCTCCACTTT; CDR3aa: CASSELPGTYNSPLHF
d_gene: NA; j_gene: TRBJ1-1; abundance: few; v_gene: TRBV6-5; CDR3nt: TGTGCCAGCAGTTACTCGGGAGGCACTGAAGCTTTCTTT; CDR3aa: CASSYSGGTEAFF
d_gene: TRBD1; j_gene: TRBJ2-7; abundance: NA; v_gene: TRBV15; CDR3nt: TGTGCCACCAGCTGGGGACAGGGGGCATACGAGCAGTACTTC; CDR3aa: CATSWGQGAYEQYF
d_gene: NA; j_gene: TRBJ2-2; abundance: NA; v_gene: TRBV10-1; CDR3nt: TGCGCCAGCAGCAAAGGCACCGGGGAGCTGTTTTTT; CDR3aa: CASSKGTGELFF
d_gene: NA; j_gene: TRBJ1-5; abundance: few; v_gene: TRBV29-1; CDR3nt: TGCAGCGTTCGGACCGGCGATCAGCCCCAGCATTTT; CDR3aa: CSVRTGDQPQHF
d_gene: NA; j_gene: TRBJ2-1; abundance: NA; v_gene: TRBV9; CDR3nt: TGTGCCAGCAGCGCCAGGTCCGGCTTCGGTGAGCAGTTCTTC; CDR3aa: CASSARSGFGEQFF
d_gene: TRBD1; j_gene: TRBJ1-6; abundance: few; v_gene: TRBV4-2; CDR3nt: TGTGCCAGCAGCCAAGCTAGGACAGGGGGTAATTCACCCCTCCACTTT; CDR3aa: CASSQARTGGNSPLHF
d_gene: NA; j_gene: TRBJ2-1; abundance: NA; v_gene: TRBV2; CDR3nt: TGTGCCAGCAGTGAAACGGGGGCTTCCTACAATGAGCAGTTCTTC; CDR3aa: CASSETGASYNEQFF
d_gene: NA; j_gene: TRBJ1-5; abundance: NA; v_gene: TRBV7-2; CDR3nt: TGTGCCAGCAGCTACATCCTTTCTAGCAATCAGCCCCAGCATTTT; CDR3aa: CASSYILSSNQPQHF
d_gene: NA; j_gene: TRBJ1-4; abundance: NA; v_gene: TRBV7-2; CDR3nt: TGTGCCAGCAGCTTTAGGAGGGGGGGTGGTGAAAAACTGTTTTTT; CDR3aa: CASSFRRGGGEKLFF
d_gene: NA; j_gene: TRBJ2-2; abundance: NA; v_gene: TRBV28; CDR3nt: TGTGCCAGCAGTCCGCGGGAACAGCTGTTTTTT; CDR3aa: CASSPREQLFF
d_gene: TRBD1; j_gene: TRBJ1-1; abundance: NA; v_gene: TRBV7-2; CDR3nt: TGTGCCAGCAGCAAGACAGGGTTGAGGGGATCTGAAGCTTTCTTT; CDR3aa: CASSKTGLRGSEAFF
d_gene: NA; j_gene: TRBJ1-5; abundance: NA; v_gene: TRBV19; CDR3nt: TGTGCCAGTAGCAATGGCAATCAGCCCCAGCATTTT; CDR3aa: CASSNGNQPQHF
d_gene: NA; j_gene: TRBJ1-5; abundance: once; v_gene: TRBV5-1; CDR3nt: TGCGCCAGCAGCTTGATGGGCAGGGCGGGTCAGCCCCAGCATTTT; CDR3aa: CASSLMGRAGQPQHF
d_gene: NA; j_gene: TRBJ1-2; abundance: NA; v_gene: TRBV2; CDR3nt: TGTGCCAGCATCCCAAAGCCGGGAGTGGGCTACACCTTC; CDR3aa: CASIPKPGVGYTF
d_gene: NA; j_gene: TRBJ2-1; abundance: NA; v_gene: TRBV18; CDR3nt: TGTGCCAGCTCCCCTTGGGATGAGCAGTTCTTC; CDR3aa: CASSPWDEQFF
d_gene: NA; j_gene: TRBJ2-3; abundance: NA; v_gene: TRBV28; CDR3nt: TGTGCCAGCACTCTCAGCACAGATACGCAGTATTTT; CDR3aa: CASTLSTDTQYF
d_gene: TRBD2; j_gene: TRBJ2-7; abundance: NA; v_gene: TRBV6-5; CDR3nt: TGTGCCAGCAGTTACTCGACTAGCGGGAGGGCCAGGGAGCAGTACTTC; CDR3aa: CASSYSTSGRAREQYF
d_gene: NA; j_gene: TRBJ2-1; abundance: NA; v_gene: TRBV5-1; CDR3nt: TGCGCCAGCAGCTTAACCGGGCAGGCTTGGAACAATGAGCAGTTCTTC; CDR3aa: CASSLTGQAWNNEQFF
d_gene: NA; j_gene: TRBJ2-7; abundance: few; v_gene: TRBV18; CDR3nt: TGTGCCAGCTCCCCAGGCGGGTCTAAGCAGTACTTC; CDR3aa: CASSPGGSKQYF
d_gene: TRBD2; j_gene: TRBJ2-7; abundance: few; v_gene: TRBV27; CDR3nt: TGTGCCAGCAGTTTAGGACCACTAGCGGGGGGCTACGAGCAGTACTTC; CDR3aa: CASSLGPLAGGYEQYF
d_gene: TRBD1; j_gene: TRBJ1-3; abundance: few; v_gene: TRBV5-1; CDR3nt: TGCGCCAGCAGTCGAGAGACAGGGAGGGGAAACACCATATATTTT; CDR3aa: CASSRETGRGNTIYF
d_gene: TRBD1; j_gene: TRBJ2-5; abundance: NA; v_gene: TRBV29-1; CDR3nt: TGCAGCGTTACCGGGACAGGGGAGGGAGAGACCCAGTACTTC; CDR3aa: CSVTGTGEGETQYF
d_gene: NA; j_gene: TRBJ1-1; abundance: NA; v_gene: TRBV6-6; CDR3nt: TGTGCCAGCAGTTATCTCGGGACTGAAGCTTTCTTT; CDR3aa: CASSYLGTEAFF
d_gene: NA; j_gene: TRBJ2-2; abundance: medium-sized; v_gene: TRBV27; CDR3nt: TGTGCCAGCAGTTTAAGAACGTACACCGGGGAGCTGTTTTTT; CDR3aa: CASSLRTYTGELFF
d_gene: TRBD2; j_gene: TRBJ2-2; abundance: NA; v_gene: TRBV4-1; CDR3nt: TGCGCCAGCAGCCAACCACTAGCGGGAGGCGGGGAGCTGTTTTTT; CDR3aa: CASSQPLAGGGELFF
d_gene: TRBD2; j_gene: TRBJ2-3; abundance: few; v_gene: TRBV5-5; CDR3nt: TGTGCCAGCTCTCAGACTAGCGCTAGCACAGATACGCAGTATTTT; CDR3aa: CASSQTSASTDTQYF
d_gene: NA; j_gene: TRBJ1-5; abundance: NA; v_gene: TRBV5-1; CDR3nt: TGCGCCAGCAGCCCCGGGGAGGGAGGTCAGCCCCAGCATTTT; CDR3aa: CASSPGEGGQPQHF
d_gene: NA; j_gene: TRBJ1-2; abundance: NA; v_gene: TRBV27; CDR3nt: TGTGCCAGCAGAGTACAGGCTGCCCAGAACTATGGCTACACCTTC; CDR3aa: CASRVQAAQNYGYTF
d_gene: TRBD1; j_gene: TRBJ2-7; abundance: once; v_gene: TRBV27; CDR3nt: TGTGCCAGCAGTCCGTGGACAGGGGGAAAAAACGAGCAGTACTTC; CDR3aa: CASSPWTGGKNEQYF
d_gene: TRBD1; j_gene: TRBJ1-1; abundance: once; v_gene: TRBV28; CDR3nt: TGTGCCAGCAGAATTACAGGGGGCGCCGGGGACACTGAAGCTTTCTTT; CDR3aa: CASRITGGAGDTEAFF
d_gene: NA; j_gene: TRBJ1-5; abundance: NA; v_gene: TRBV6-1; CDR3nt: TGTGCCAGCGAAGGAGGGGCAGGTAATCAGCCCCAGCATTTT; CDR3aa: CASEGGAGNQPQHF
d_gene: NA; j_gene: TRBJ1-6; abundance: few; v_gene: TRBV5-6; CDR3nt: TGTGCCAGCAACCCGGAGGGATCTGGCAATTCACCCCTCCACTTT; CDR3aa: CASNPEGSGNSPLHF